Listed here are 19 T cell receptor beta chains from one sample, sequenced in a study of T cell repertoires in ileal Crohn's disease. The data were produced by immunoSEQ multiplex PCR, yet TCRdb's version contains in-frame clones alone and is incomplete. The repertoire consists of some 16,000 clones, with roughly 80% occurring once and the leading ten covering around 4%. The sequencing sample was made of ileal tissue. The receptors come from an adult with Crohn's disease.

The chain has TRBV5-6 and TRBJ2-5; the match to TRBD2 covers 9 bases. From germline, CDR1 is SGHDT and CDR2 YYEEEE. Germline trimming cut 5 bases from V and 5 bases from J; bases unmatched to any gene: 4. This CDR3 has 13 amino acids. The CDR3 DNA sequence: TGTGCCAGCAGTTTTAGCGGGAGTGAGACCCAGTACTTC. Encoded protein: CASSFSGSETQYF.

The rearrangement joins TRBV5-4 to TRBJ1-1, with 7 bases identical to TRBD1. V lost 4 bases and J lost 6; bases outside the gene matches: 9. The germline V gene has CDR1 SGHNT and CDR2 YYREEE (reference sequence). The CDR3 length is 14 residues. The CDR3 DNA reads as TGTGCCAGCAGCCCCCGAGGGGGCGTCTCTGAAGCTTTCTTT. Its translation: CASSPRGGVSEAFF.

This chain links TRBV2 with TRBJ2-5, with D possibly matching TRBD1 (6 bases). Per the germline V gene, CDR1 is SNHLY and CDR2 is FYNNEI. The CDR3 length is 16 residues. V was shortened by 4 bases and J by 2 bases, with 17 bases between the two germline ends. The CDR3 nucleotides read TGTGCCAGCAGTGTTTCCCCGACAGGTGTACAAGAGACCCAGTACTTC. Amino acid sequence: CASSVSPTGVQETQYF.

The chain's CDR3 is CASSQGQGAWQETQYF. As DNA, the CDR3 is TGCGCCAGCAGCCAAGGACAGGGGGCATGGCAAGAGACCCAGTACTTC. V and J are TRBV5-1 and TRBJ2-5, with TRBD1 identical over 11 bases. The V gene end was trimmed by 4 bases and the J gene end by 2 bases; junction bases not matched to a gene: 7. Germline values: CDR1 SGHRS, CDR2 YFSETQ. The CDR3 has 16 amino acids.

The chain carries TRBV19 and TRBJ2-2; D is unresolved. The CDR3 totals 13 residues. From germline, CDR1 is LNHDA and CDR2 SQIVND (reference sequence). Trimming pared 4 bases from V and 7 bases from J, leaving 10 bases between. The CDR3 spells CASSTPPGGELFF. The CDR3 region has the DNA TGTGCCAGTAGTACCCCCCCGGGCGGGGAGCTGTTTTTT.

CDR3 sequence reads: CASTGISGSSYNEQFF. The DNA of the CDR3 is TGTGCCAGCACCGGAATCAGCGGGAGCTCGTACAATGAGCAGTTCTTC. The V call is TRBV7-9, the J call TRBJ2-1, with TRBD2 matching 8 bases. V lost 7 bases and J lost 4; bases outside the gene matches: 12. This CDR3 has 16 amino acids. Germline assignment: CDR1 SEHNR and CDR2 FQNEAQ (reference sequence).

The CDR3 region has the DNA TGTGCCAGCAGAGCCGGGACAGTAAATGAAAAACTGTTTTTT. It translates to CASRAGTVNEKLFF. The J gene is TRBJ1-4, the V gene TRBV7-2; 7 bases are a match to TRBD1. The CDR3 extends over 14 amino acids. Per the germline V gene, CDR1 is SGHTA and CDR2 is FQGNSA. Trimming took 6 bases from V and 5 from J; bases not matched to a gene: 6. Supplemented by reference TRBV7-2 and TRBJ1-4, the full variable domain reads GAGVSQSPSNKVTEKGKDVELRCDPISGHTALYWYRQSLGQGLEFLIYFQGNSAPDKSGLPSDRFSAERTGGSVSTLTIQRTQQEDSAVYLCASRAGTVNEKLFFGSGTQLSVL.

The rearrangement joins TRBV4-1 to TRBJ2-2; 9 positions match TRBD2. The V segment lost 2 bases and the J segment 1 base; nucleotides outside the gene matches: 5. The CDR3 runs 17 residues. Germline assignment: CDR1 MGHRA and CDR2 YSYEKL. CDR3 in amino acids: CASSQNSGRGNTGELFF. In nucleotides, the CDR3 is TGCGCCAGCAGCCAAAATAGCGGGAGAGGGAACACCGGGGAGCTGTTTTTT.

The CDR3 loop reads CASSETPDRGSYEQYV. For the CDR3, the DNA is TGTGCCAGCAGTGAAACCCCGGACAGGGGGTCTTACGAGCAGTACGTC. This rearrangement joins TRBV2 to TRBJ2-7; 10 bases are shared with TRBD1. The CDR3 is made up of 16 amino acids. Per the germline V gene, CDR1 is SNHLY and CDR2 is FYNNEI. With 2 bases clipped from V and 4 bases from J, the junction kept 8 bases outside the gene matches.

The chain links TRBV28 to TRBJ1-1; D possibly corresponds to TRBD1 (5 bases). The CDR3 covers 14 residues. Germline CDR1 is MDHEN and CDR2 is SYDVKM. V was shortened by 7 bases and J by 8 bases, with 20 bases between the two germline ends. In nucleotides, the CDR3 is TGTGCCAGCACCGAACTGAAGGGGAGGGTAGAAGCTTTCTTT. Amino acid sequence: CASTELKGRVEAFF.

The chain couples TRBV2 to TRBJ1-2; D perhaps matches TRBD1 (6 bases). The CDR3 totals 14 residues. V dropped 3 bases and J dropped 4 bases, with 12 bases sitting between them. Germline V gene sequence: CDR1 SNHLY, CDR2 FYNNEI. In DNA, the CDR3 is TGTGCCAGCAGTGATTTCCAGGGGACCTATGGCTACACCTTC. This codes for CASSDFQGTYGYTF.

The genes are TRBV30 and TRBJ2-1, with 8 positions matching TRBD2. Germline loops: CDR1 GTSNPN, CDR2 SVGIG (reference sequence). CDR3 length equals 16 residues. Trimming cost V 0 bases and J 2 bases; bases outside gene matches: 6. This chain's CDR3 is CAWSVRAGGTYNEQFF. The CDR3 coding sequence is TGTGCCTGGAGTGTTCGGGCGGGAGGTACCTACAATGAGCAGTTCTTC.

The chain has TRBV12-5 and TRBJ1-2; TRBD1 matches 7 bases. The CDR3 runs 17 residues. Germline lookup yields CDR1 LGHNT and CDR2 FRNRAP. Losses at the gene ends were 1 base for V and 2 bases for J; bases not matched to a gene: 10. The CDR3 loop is CASGLAIQGRVNYGYTF. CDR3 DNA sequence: TGTGCTAGTGGTTTGGCTATACAGGGGCGCGTAAACTATGGCTACACCTTC. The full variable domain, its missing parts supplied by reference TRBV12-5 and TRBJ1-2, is DARVTQTPRHKVTEMGQEVTMRCQPILGHNTVFWYRQTMMQGLELLAYFRNRAPLDDSGMPKDRFSAEMPDATLATLKIQPSEPRDSAVYFCASGLAIQGRVNYGYTFGSGTRLTVV.

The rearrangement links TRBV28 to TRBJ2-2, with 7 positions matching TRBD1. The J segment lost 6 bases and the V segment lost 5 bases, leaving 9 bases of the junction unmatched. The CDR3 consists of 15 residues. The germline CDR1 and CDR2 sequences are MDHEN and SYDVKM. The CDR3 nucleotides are TGTGCCAGCAGTATCGGGACAGTTGACGCCGGGGAGCTGTTTTTT. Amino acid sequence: CASSIGTVDAGELFF.

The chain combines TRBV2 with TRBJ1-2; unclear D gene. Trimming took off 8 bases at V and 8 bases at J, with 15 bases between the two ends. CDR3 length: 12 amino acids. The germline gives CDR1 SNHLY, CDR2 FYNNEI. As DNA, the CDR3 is TGTGCCAGCGTCGGGCAGAGGGAAGGCTACACCTTC. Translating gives CASVGQREGYTF. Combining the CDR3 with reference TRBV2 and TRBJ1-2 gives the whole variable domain EPEVTQTPSHQVTQMGQEVILRCVPISNHLYFYWYRQILGQKVEFLVSFYNNEISEKSEIFDDQFSVERPDGSNFTLKIRSTKLEDSAMYFCASVGQREGYTFGSGTRLTVV.

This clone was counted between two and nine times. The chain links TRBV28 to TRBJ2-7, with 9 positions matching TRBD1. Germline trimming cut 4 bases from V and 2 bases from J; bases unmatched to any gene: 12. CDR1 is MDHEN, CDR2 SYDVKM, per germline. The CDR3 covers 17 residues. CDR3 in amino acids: CASSYQTDRGGTYEQYF. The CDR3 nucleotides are TGTGCCAGCAGTTACCAAACGGACAGGGGAGGGACCTACGAGCAGTACTTC.

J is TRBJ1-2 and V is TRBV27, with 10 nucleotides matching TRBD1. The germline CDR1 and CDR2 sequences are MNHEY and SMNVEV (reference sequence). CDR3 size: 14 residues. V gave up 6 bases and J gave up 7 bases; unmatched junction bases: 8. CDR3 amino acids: CASRETGGYGGYTF. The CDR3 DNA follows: TGTGCCAGCAGGGAGACAGGGGGCTACGGTGGCTACACCTTC.

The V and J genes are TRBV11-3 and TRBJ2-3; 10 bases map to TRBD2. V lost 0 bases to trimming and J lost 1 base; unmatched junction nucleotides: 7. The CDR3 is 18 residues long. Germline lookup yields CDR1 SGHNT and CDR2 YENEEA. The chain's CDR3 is CASSLDGAGTSGTDTQYF. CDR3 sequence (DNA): TGTGCCAGCAGCTTAGATGGGGCCGGGACTAGCGGCACAGATACGCAGTATTTT.

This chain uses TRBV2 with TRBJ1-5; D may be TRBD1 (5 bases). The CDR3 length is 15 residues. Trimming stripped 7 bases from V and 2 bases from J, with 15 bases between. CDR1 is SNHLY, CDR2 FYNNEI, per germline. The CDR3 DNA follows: TGTGCCAGCACTCAGGGTTCTCGAGGCAATCAGCCCCAGCATTTT. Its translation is CASTQGSRGNQPQHF.